Detailed here is one T cell receptor beta chain. The data are from a study of T cells after yellow fever vaccination. Study summary: In the case of low-cell-number fractions, SMART-Seq v4 Ultra Low Input was used for preparation.

TCRdb used MiXCR to reprocess the 5' RACE reads, holding one entry per CDR3 protein. This sample has 200,000 to 250,000 distinct CDR3 sequences; 6% to 7.5% occur once, and the top ten carry approximately 0.84%. Germline V gene sequence: CDR1 MGHRA, CDR2 YSYEKL. The CDR3 has 17 amino acids. Deletions cut 3 bases from V and 2 bases from J, with 17 bases between. The source is a young man who received the YFV17D yellow fever vaccine. The source was CD4+ T cells sorted from PBMCs, collected 15 days after the yellow fever booster vaccination. The chain is built from TRBV4-1 and TRBJ2-1; possibly TRBD2 for D (6 bases). The CDR3 reads CASSQDGTFLTYNEQFF. CDR3 in DNA: TGCGCCAGCAGCCAGGATGGGACTTTCCTCACCTACAATGAGCAGTTCTTC.